These 20 T cell receptor beta chains share one sample of origin, sequenced in a study of T cells in Graves' hyperthyroidism and ophthalmopathy. Researchers took RNA transcripts and amplified the TCR beta CDR3 regions from them. When the TCR CDR3 underwent first-round RT-PCR, the HTBI primer set was used. TCRdb passed the multiplex PCR reads through MiXCR, listing each CDR3 protein once. The sample consists of some 300,000 distinct CDR3 sequences, 13% of them appearing once. Sequencing was done on a sample of blood. The receptors derive from a woman aged 30 to 39 with Graves' hyperthyroidism that later progressed to Graves' ophthalmopathy.

This clonotype was observed at least ten times. This chain connects TRBV30 to TRBJ2-7; D is unclear. Germline V gene sequence: CDR1 GTSNPN, CDR2 SVGIG (reference sequence). V lost 2 bases and J lost 1, with 6 bases in between. The CDR3 has 12 amino acids. The CDR3 is CAWSRGSYEQYF. The DNA for the CDR3 is TGTGCCTGGAGTCGTGGGTCCTACGAGCAGTACTTC. Together with reference TRBV30 and TRBJ2-7, the CDR3 gives the full variable domain: SQTIHQWPATLVQPVGSPLSLECTVEGTSNPNLYWYRQAAGRGLQLLFYSVGIGQISSEVPQNLSASRPQDRQFILSSKKLLLSDSGFYLCAWSRGSYEQYFGPGTRLTVT.

This clonotype was counted ten times or more. The rearrangement links TRBV5-1 to TRBJ2-7; D is unclear. The CDR3 has 13 amino acids. The V and J ends lost 0 bases and 8 bases respectively, with 12 bases between them. Germline loops: CDR1 SGHRS, CDR2 YFSETQ. The CDR3 DNA reads as TGCGCCAGCAGCTTGGGGAGCCTTGAGAAGCAGTACTTC. Its translation is CASSLGSLEKQYF.

At least ten counts were recorded for this clonotype. V gene TRBV7-8 combines with J gene TRBJ2-5; D is undetermined. Germline V gene data show CDR1 as SGHVS and CDR2 as FQNEAQ. The CDR3 contains 14 residues. V shed 4 bases and J shed 1 base, with 10 bases lying between them. CDR3 residues: CASSYRTFQETQYF. CDR3 bases: TGTGCCAGCAGCTACCGTACGTTCCAAGAGACCCAGTACTTC.

Ten or more counts support this clonotype. The chain joins TRBV6-2 or TRBV6-3 to TRBJ2-3; TRBD2 aligns across 9 bases. V shed 10 bases and J 0 bases; nucleotides not matched to a gene: 20. The CDR3 extends over 19 amino acids. Germline loops: CDR1 MNHEY, CDR2 SVGEGT. The CDR3 here is CAIQQGLIAGARSTDTQYF. CDR3 nucleotide sequence: TGTGCCATTCAACAGGGGTTAATAGCGGGAGCGAGAAGCACAGATACGCAGTATTTT.

This clonotype has a count of ten or more. V and J are TRBV18 and TRBJ2-3; TRBD2 aligns across 8 bases. The germline CDR1 and CDR2 sequences are KGHSH and LQKENI. J gave up 4 bases and V 0 bases, and 6 bases lay outside the gene matches. This CDR3 region has 16 residues. The DNA of the CDR3 is TGTGCCAGCTCACCACCCCTCAGCGGGAGTTCAGATACGCAGTATTTT. Translating gives CASSPPLSGSSDTQYF.

This clonotype was found a few times. This chain connects TRBV9 to TRBJ2-1, with D hard to call. The CDR3 is made up of 12 amino acids. CDR1 and CDR2 from the germline V gene are SGDLS and YYNGEE. V was trimmed by 0 bases and J by 6 bases, leaving 4 bases between them. This CDR3 reads CASSVEFNEQFF. CDR3 nucleotide sequence: TGTGCCAGCAGCGTAGAATTCAATGAGCAGTTCTTC.

This clonotype was recorded many times. The V and J genes are TRBV18 and TRBJ2-7, with 10 positions matching TRBD2. CDR1 is KGHSH, CDR2 LQKENI, per germline. The V and J ends lost 5 bases and 6 bases, in that order; junction bases with no gene match: 10. This CDR3 is built from 15 residues. CDR3 region: CASSAGLAGAGEQYF. In DNA form, the CDR3 reads TGTGCCAGCTCAGCCGGGCTAGCGGGAGCGGGCGAGCAGTACTTC.

This clonotype occurred many times. The J gene is TRBJ2-5, the V gene TRBV18, with no clear D. Germline V gives CDR1 KGHSH, CDR2 LQKENI. Trimming cost V 3 bases and J 2 bases, with 10 bases left between them. This CDR3 contains 14 residues. The CDR3 nucleotides are TGTGCCAGCTCACCGGGCCGAGCACAAGAGACCCAGTACTTC. It encodes CASSPGRAQETQYF.

This clonotype was recorded a few times. This chain uses TRBV27 with TRBJ2-7; TRBD1 is a possible D gene (6 bases). The CDR3 is 14 amino acids. The germline gives CDR1 MNHEY, CDR2 SMNVEV (reference sequence). Deletions cut 3 bases from V and 1 base from J, with 10 bases between. Here the CDR3 DNA reads TGTGCCAGCAGTTTTACCAGGGGATCCTACGAGCAGTACTTC. Translated, it gives CASSFTRGSYEQYF.

This clonotype was seen a few times. This rearrangement joins TRBV29-1 to TRBJ2-7, with 7 bases fitting TRBD2. The CDR3 runs 13 residues. Germline-derived CDR1 and CDR2 are SQVTM and ANQGSEA. Germline trimming cut 4 bases from V and 6 bases from J; bases unmatched to any gene: 9. CDR3 region: CSVVGGGAPEQYF. In DNA form, the CDR3 reads TGCAGCGTTGTGGGGGGAGGGGCCCCCGAGCAGTACTTC.

This clonotype was seen repeatedly, ten times or more. The V gene is TRBV27, the J gene TRBJ2-5, with D unclear. Trimming cost V 5 bases and J 3 bases, with 10 bases left between them. CDR1 and CDR2 from the germline V gene are MNHEY and SMNVEV (reference sequence). The CDR3 length is 13 residues. CDR3 in amino acids: CASSGTEEETQYF. CDR3 coding DNA: TGTGCCAGCAGTGGCACAGAGGAAGAGACCCAGTACTTC.

CDR3 DNA: TGTGCCAGTAGTCCGGCTAGCGCCAGTTTACGGCAGTTCTTC. This translates into CASSPASASLRQFF. The genes are TRBV19 and TRBJ2-1; tentatively, D is TRBD2 (6 bases). The CDR3 extends over 14 amino acids. V was trimmed by 5 bases and J by 12 bases, leaving 20 bases between them. CDR1 and CDR2 from the germline V gene are LNHDA and SQIVND (reference sequence).

There are many counts of this clonotype. This chain links TRBV28 with TRBJ2-7; weak D call: TRBD2 (6 bases). Germline assignment: CDR1 MDHEN and CDR2 SYDVKM. The CDR3 runs to 12 residues. V was trimmed by 6 bases and J by 6 bases, leaving 12 bases between them. CDR3 DNA sequence: TGTGCCAGCAGCCTCACAGCGGGCGAGCAGTACTTC. This encodes CASSLTAGEQYF. Using reference TRBV28 and TRBJ2-7 for the parts outside the CDR3, the full variable domain is DVKVTQSSRYLVKRTGEKVFLECVQDMDHENMFWYRQDPGLGLRLIYFSYDVKMKEKGDIPEGYSVSREKKERFSLILESASTNQTSMYLCASSLTAGEQYFGPGTRLTVT.

Worth noting for this clonotype: Since a much larger clone is just one base distant, this may be a read error. This rearrangement joins TRBV27 to TRBJ2-7; TRBD1 matches 8 bases. V dropped 0 bases and J dropped 9; count of bases not matched to a gene: 10. CDR1 is MNHEY, CDR2 SMNVEV, per germline (reference sequence). The CDR3 is 15 residues long. The CDR3 DNA reads as TGTGCCAGCAGTTTATCTTGGACAGGGCCGGGCGGGCAGTACTTC. Amino acids: CASSLSWTGPGGQYF.

This clonotype came up many times. The rearrangement joins TRBV24-1 to TRBJ2-1; 9 nucleotides line up with TRBD2. J was trimmed by 1 base and V by 3 bases; bases with no gene match: 3. This CDR3 has 16 residues. Germline values: CDR1 KGHDR, CDR2 SFDVKD. The CDR3 DNA reads as TGTGCCACCAGTGATCCTAGCGGGGTTTCCTACAATGAGCAGTTCTTC. Amino acid sequence: CATSDPSGVSYNEQFF.

The chain couples TRBV19 to TRBJ2-1; 12 bases agree with TRBD2. The CDR3 has 20 residues. CDR1 is LNHDA, CDR2 SQIVND, per germline (reference sequence). J was trimmed by 1 base and V by 1 base; bases with no gene match: 11. For the CDR3, the DNA is TGTGCCAGTAGTATAGGGGCGAGACTAGCGGGAGTTCGGTCCTACAATGAGCAGTTCTTC. Its translation: CASSIGARLAGVRSYNEQFF.

The sample holds one count of this clonotype. The chain employs TRBV5-6 and TRBJ1-2, with a weak D call TRBD1 (6 bases). Looked up from germline, CDR1 is SGHDT and CDR2 is YYEEEE. Trimming pared 2 bases from V and 6 bases from J, leaving 14 bases between. CDR3 length: 14 amino acids. CDR3 nucleotide sequence: TGTGCCAGCAGCTTTGGCAGGGGATTAAATGGCTACACCTTC. The encoded protein is CASSFGRGLNGYTF.

J is TRBJ1-4 and V is TRBV6-2 or TRBV6-3; 11 bases fit TRBD1. V gave up 4 bases and J gave up 5 bases; unmatched junction bases: 3. The CDR3 runs to 15 residues. Germline CDR1 and CDR2: MNHEY and SVGEGT. CDR3 loop: CASSSGTGGNEKLFF. Written as DNA, the CDR3 is TGTGCCAGCAGTTCCGGGACAGGGGGAAATGAAAAACTGTTTTTT.

This clonotype was detected many times. This chain uses TRBV28 with TRBJ1-2; 9 positions match TRBD1. The CDR3 has 14 amino acids. With V trimmed by 7 bases and J by 4 bases, 7 bases remained unmatched. CDR1 and CDR2 from the germline V gene are MDHEN and SYDVKM. CDR3 amino acids: CASIKTGGSYGYTF. In DNA form, the CDR3 reads TGTGCCAGCATTAAGACAGGGGGGAGCTATGGCTACACCTTC.

The rearrangement joins TRBV19 to TRBJ2-3, with D uncertain. The V gene's germline CDR1 is LNHDA and CDR2 SQIVND (reference sequence). This CDR3 spans 10 amino acids. V was cut by 7 bases and J by 5 bases, with 4 bases left in between. The CDR3 DNA is TGTGCCAGTACCGGAGATACGCAGTATTTT. Translated: CASTGDTQYF.